This TCR beta chain was documented in a study of T cell changes during pregnancy in multiple sclerosis. The repertoire was sequenced with immunoSEQ multiplex PCR; TCRdb's copy has only in-frame clones and lacks some. The sample has approximately 59,000 clones, around 90% seen once. Looked up from germline, CDR1 is SGHTA and CDR2 is FQGTGA. Germline trimming cut 5 bases from V and 0 bases from J; bases unmatched to any gene: 2. CDR3 size: 15 residues. This sequence joins TRBV7-3 and TRBJ2-2; 8 bases are a match to TRBD1. This specimen was peripheral blood, taken in the third trimester of pregnancy. The TCR originated in a female donor in good health, enrolled as a control in a pregnancy study. Here the CDR3 reads CASSTDRANTGELFF. The CDR3 bases are TGTGCCAGCAGCACGGACAGGGCGAACACCGGGGAGCTGTTTTTT.